This T cell receptor (beta chain) emerged from a study of T-cell reconstitution after alpha-beta-depleted transplantation in children. TCRbeta library construction was performed incorporating unique molecular identifiers. TCRdb used MiXCR to reprocess the PCR reads, holding one entry per CDR3 protein. Here the sample spans almost 400,000 distinct CDR3 sequences, around 20% being singletons. The origin of this receptor is a human donor who donated a stem cell graft to a child with acute myeloid leukemia. The sequencing here drew on PBMCs from the stem cell graft donor, taken from the stem cell graft.

In nucleotides, the CDR3 is TGTGCCATCAGAGAGATGGCCGGGGAGCTGTTTTTT. Translated: CAIREMAGELFF. The chain links TRBV10-3 to TRBJ2-2; D remains unclear. The CDR3 is 12 amino acids. The V gene's germline CDR1 is ENHRY and CDR2 SYGVKD. Trimming shortened V by 6 bases and J by 6 bases, and 8 bases separated the two germline ends.